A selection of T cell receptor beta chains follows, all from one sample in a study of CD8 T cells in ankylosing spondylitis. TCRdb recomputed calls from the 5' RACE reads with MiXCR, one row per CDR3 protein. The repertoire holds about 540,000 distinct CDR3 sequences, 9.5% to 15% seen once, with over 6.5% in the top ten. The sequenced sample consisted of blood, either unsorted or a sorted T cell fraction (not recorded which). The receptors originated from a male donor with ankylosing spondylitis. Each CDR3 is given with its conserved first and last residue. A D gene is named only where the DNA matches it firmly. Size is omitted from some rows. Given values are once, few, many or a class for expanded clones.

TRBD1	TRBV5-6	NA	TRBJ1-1	CASSSGLGTGGLNTEAFF	TGTGCCAGCAGCTCCGGTTTGGGGACAGGGGGCCTGAACACTGAAGCTTTCTTT
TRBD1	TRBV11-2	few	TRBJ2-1	CASSLQGQGAYNEQFF	TGTGCCAGCAGCTTACAGGGACAGGGGGCCTACAATGAGCAGTTCTTC
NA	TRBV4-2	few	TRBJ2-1	CASSPGLGAYNEQFF	TGTGCCAGCAGCCCGGGACTGGGGGCCTACAATGAGCAGTTCTTC
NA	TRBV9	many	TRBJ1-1	CASSVGSATNTEAFF	TGTGCCAGCAGCGTAGGTTCAGCTACTAACACTGAAGCTTTCTTT
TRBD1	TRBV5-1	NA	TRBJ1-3	CASSAGTGNSGNTIYF	TGCGCCAGCAGCGCCGGGACAGGGAACTCTGGAAACACCATATATTTT
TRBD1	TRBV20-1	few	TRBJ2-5	CSARTGGLLQTQYF	TGCAGTGCTAGAACAGGGGGCTTGCTTCAGACCCAGTACTTC
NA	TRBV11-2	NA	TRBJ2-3	CASSSTGLTDTQYF	TGTGCCAGCAGCTCTACAGGGCTTACAGATACGCAGTATTTT
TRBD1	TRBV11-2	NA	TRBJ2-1	CASSSPPGQGSSYNEQFF	TGTGCCAGCAGCTCCCCTCCGGGACAGGGGAGCTCCTACAATGAGCAGTTCTTC
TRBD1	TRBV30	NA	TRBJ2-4	CAWSLQGVQYF	TGTGCCTGGAGTCTACAGGGGGTTCAGTACTTC
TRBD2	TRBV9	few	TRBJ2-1	CASSAQLAGTYNEQFF	TGTGCCAGCAGCGCCCAACTAGCGGGGACGTACAATGAGCAGTTCTTC
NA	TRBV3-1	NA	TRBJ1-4	CASAGRGHEKLFF	TGTGCCAGCGCAGGACGCGGGCATGAAAAACTGTTTTTT
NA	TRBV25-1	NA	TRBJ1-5	CASSEGRGQPQHF	TGTGCCAGCAGTGAGGGCAGGGGCCAGCCCCAGCATTTT
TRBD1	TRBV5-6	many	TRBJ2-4	CASSSRTGGNIQYF	TGTGCCAGCAGCTCCCGGACAGGTGGAAACATTCAGTACTTC
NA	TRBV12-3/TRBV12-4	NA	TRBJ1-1	CASSNLNWDTEAFF	TGTGCCAGCAGTAACTTAAATTGGGACACTGAAGCTTTCTTT
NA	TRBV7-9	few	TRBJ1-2	CASSSVDPNYGYTF	TGTGCCAGCAGCTCGGTGGACCCTAACTATGGCTACACCTTC
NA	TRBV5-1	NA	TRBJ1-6	CASSLNQGNSPLHF	TGCGCCAGCAGCTTGAACCAGGGTAATTCACCCCTCCACTTT
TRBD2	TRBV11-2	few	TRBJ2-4	CASSSTSGDPSRKNIQYF	TGTGCCAGCAGCTCTACTAGCGGGGATCCTTCAAGAAAAAACATTCAGTACTTC
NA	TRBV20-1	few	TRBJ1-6	CSAADASGSYNSPLHF	TGCAGTGCGGCGGACGCCAGTGGATCCTATAATTCACCCCTCCACTTT
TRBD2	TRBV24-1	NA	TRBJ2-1	CATSDPGTSGNEQFF	TGTGCCACCAGTGATCCGGGGACTAGCGGCAATGAGCAGTTCTTC
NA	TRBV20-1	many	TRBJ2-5	CSARGETQYF	TGCAGTGCTCGCGGAGAGACCCAGTACTTC
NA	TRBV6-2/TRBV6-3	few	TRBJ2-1	CASSHPGTQEQFF	TGTGCCAGCAGTCATCCCGGGACTCAGGAGCAGTTCTTC
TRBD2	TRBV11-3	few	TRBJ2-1	CASSYSGIYNEQFF	TGTGCCAGCAGCTATAGCGGGATCTACAATGAGCAGTTCTTC
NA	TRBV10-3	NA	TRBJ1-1	CAIRGRASEAFF	TGTGCCATCAGAGGTAGGGCTTCTGAAGCTTTCTTT
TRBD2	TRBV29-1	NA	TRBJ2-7	CSVAPGGRREEQYF	TGCAGCGTTGCCCCCGGCGGGAGAAGAGAAGAGCAGTACTTC
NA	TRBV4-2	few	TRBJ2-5	CASSRGDIRLEETQYF	TGTGCCAGCAGCCGAGGGGACATCCGCCTGGAGGAGACCCAGTACTTC
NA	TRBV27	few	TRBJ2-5	CASSLFGVHQETQYF	TGTGCCAGCAGTTTATTTGGGGTCCACCAAGAGACCCAGTACTTC
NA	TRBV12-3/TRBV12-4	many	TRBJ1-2	CASSLGDLETTYGYTF	TGTGCCAGCAGTTTAGGGGACCTTGAGACAACCTATGGCTACACCTTC
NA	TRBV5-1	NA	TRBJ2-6	CASSLGGTGSANVLTF	TGCGCCAGCAGCTTGGGGGGCACCGGATCGGCCAACGTCCTGACTTTC